What follows are 14 T cell receptor beta chains derived from one specimen sequenced in a study of cytomegalovirus exposure and HLA in healthy donors. Both 60 Vbeta primers and 13 Jbeta primers went into the PCR. The protocol was immunoSEQ multiplex PCR, while the TCRdb copy is restricted to in-frame clones and leaves out a portion. Found here are over 150,000 clones, around 74% of them singletons; the top ten hold roughly 2.8%. Specimen: PBMCs. The receptors come from a man aged 18 to 30 in good health and CMV-seronegative.

The J gene is TRBJ1-1, the V gene TRBV6-5, with unresolved D. V lost 4 bases, J lost 5 bases, and 5 bases lay in between. There are 11 residues in the CDR3. Germline V gives CDR1 MNHEY, CDR2 SVGAGI. CDR3 in DNA: TGTGCCAGCAGTTCGCGGACTGAAGCTTTCTTT. Its translation: CASSSRTEAFF.

V is TRBV28 and J is TRBJ2-7, with 10 bases fitting TRBD1. Looked up from germline, CDR1 is MDHEN and CDR2 is SYDVKM. The CDR3 consists of 15 residues. With 5 bases clipped from V and 5 bases from J, the junction kept 9 bases outside the gene matches. CDR3 loop: CASSPPGQGFNEQYV. The CDR3 DNA reads TGTGCCAGCAGTCCCCCGGGACAGGGGTTCAACGAGCAGTACGTC.

The chain has TRBV11-3 and TRBJ2-5, with 8 bases identical to TRBD2. Germline V lookup: CDR1 SGHNT, CDR2 YENEEA. V shed 4 bases, J shed 4 bases, and the junction held 14 bases outside the gene matches. The CDR3 sequence is 17 residues long. CDR3 nucleotides: TGTGCCAGCAGCTCTGGGGTTCGAGCGGGGGTGGGAGAGACCCAGTACTTC. This translates into CASSSGVRAGVGETQYF.

The gene calls are TRBV9 and TRBJ2-3, with 8 bases matching TRBD2. With 1 base clipped from V and 0 bases from J, the junction kept 1 base outside the gene matches. Germline V gene lookup returns CDR1 SGDLS and CDR2 YYNGEE. The CDR3 runs 15 residues. The chain's CDR3 is CASSVKRGSTDTQYF. The CDR3 DNA follows: TGTGCCAGCAGCGTAAAGCGGGGGAGCACAGATACGCAGTATTTT.

This clone appeared once. The chain couples TRBV5-1 to TRBJ1-5; 9 nucleotides agree with TRBD1. CDR1 and CDR2 (germline): SGHRS, YFSETQ. V shed 4 bases and J 2 bases; nucleotides not matched to a gene: 10. The CDR3 runs 17 residues. In DNA, the CDR3 is TGCGCCAGCAGCCCCTGGGGGGGACAGGGACGCAATCAGCCCCAGCATTTT. Translated: CASSPWGGQGRNQPQHF.

The chain joins TRBV30 to TRBJ2-5, with 10 bases aligning to TRBD2. This CDR3 region has 15 residues. The J segment lost 3 bases and the V segment lost 1 base, leaving 5 bases of the junction unmatched. Germline V gives CDR1 GTSNPN, CDR2 SVGIG (reference sequence). CDR3 DNA sequence: TGTGCCTGGAGTGGGGGAGCGGGGGGGAAAGAGACCCAGTACTTC. Its protein is CAWSGGAGGKETQYF. Based on the CDR3 plus reference TRBV30 and TRBJ2-5, the full variable domain is SQTIHQWPATLVQPVGSPLSLECTVEGTSNPNLYWYRQAAGRGLQLLFYSVGIGQISSEVPQNLSASRPQDRQFILSSKKLLLSDSGFYLCAWSGGAGGKETQYFGPGTRLLVL.

The rearrangement uses TRBV5-1 and TRBJ2-2; D unresolved. CDR3 length: 14 amino acids. CDR1 is SGHRS, CDR2 YFSETQ, per germline. The V end lost 0 bases, the J end lost 3 bases, and 6 bases lay between the germline ends. CDR3 sequence: CASSLASYTGELFF. The CDR3 DNA sequence: TGCGCCAGCAGCTTGGCGTCTTACACCGGGGAGCTGTTTTTT. Variable domain in full (rest from reference TRBV5-1 and TRBJ2-2): KAGVTQTPRYLIKTRGQQVTLSCSPISGHRSVSWYQQTPGQGLQFLFEYFSETQRNKGNFPGRFSGRQFSNSRSEMNVSTLELGDSALYLCASSLASYTGELFFGEGSRLTVL.

Only one count was recorded for this clone. The J gene is TRBJ1-5, the V gene TRBV7-2; TRBD1 matches at 8 bases. Germline CDR1 reads SGHTA; CDR2 reads FQGNSA. This CDR3 has 16 amino acids. With V trimmed by 5 bases and J by 3 bases, 9 bases remained unmatched. The CDR3 region has the DNA TGTGCCAGCAGCACCTCGCAGGGGGCTTCCAATCAGCCCCAGCATTTT. This sequence encodes CASSTSQGASNQPQHF. Supplemented by reference TRBV7-2 and TRBJ1-5, the full variable domain reads GAGVSQSPSNKVTEKGKDVELRCDPISGHTALYWYRQSLGQGLEFLIYFQGNSAPDKSGLPSDRFSAERTGGSVSTLTIQRTQQEDSAVYLCASSTSQGASNQPQHFGDGTRLSIL.

J is TRBJ2-7 and V is TRBV7-2; tentatively, D is TRBD2 (6 bases). The CDR3 loop spans 16 amino acids. The germline V gene has CDR1 SGHTA and CDR2 FQGNSA. Trimming shortened V by 6 bases and J by 9 bases, and 27 bases separated the two germline ends. CDR3 DNA: TGTGCCAGCAGAAACCCGCCGGGGGATGCTCTAGGTCGGCAGTACTTC. Amino acids: CASRNPPGDALGRQYF.

The chain carries TRBV2 and TRBJ1-2; maybe TRBD1 (5 bases). The germline V and J ends were trimmed by 0 bases and 7 bases, with 12 bases remaining between them. The CDR3 extends over 14 amino acids. Germline CDR1 is SNHLY and CDR2 is FYNNEI. CDR3 protein: CASSEAGGRSGYTF. In nucleotides, the CDR3 is TGTGCCAGCAGTGAAGCGGGGGGAAGGTCTGGCTACACCTTC.

The chain combines TRBV5-1 with TRBJ2-5, with 10 bases fitting TRBD2. Germline V lookup: CDR1 SGHRS, CDR2 YFSETQ. The junction had 7 bases not matched to a gene; V was cut back by 6 bases and J by 5 bases. This CDR3 is built from 14 residues. In DNA, the CDR3 is TGCGCCAGCACGCAGCGGGGGGGCCTGGAGACCCAGTACTTC. It encodes CASTQRGGLETQYF.

This chain uses TRBV21-1 with TRBJ2-3; the table calls TRBD2, which could not be checked here. TRBV21-1 is deemed a pseudogene. The CDR3 contains 14 residues. CDR3 amino acids: CASSSLDLWDTQYF. In DNA, the CDR3 is TGTGCCAGCAGCAGTTTAGATCTTTGGGATACGCAGTATTTT.

This rearrangement joins TRBV7-2 to TRBJ2-3; D uncertain. This CDR3 has 13 residues. Looked up from germline, CDR1 is SGHTA and CDR2 is FQGNSA. V gave up 5 bases and J gave up 3 bases, with 9 bases separating them. The CDR3 DNA follows: TGTGCCAGCAGCCCGCAGTGGACAGATACGCAGTATTTT. Protein: CASSPQWTDTQYF.

J is TRBJ1-1 and V is TRBV7-9, with 8 bases fitting TRBD1. The CDR3 has 15 residues. V lost 4 bases and J lost 4; bases outside the gene matches: 8. Germline V gives CDR1 SEHNR, CDR2 FQNEAQ (reference sequence). The CDR3, as DNA: TGTGCCAGCAGCTCCCCAGGGGGCGCGGGCACTGAAGCTTTCTTT. The encoded protein is CASSSPGGAGTEAFF.